Detailed here is one TCR beta chain. What it binds is unknown. This sample is drawn from a study of T cell repertoires in cytomegalovirus infection. About the research overall: Evidence of both CMV infection and a matching HLA type came from public TCR beta signatures.

Study conclusions and caveats: The ex vivo response showed dominance by HLA-C-restricted CMV-specific TCR beta clonotypes. Cumulative public TCR beta family frequency identified CMV carriers with the relevant HLA.

MiXCR, run by TCRdb on the reads, gives a single entry per CDR3 protein. The table has roughly 920,000 distinct CDR3 sequences, around 32% seen once. This sequence was found in a human donor in good health (CMV status not recorded). Some clones in this sample may be carry-over from other donors' samples. The sequencing used cultured CD8+ T cells from PBMCs, collected from culture after CMV antigen stimulation.

The CDR3 nucleotides read TGTGCCAGCCGTCGGGACAGGGGGCTATCAACTAATGAAAAACTGTTTTTT. Translating it yields CASRRDRGLSTNEKLFF. The chain combines TRBV6-2 or TRBV6-3 with TRBJ1-4; 12 nucleotides match TRBD1. V shed 8 bases and J 0 bases; nucleotides not matched to a gene: 7. There are 17 residues in the CDR3. CDR1 MNHEY and CDR2 SVGEGT come from the germline V gene.